These 3 T cell receptor beta chains originate from one sample sequenced in a study of spatial heterogeneity in lung cancer. TCRdb recomputed calls from the 5' RACE reads with MiXCR, one row per CDR3 protein. The sample gives under 20,000 distinct CDR3 sequences, over 15% of which show up once; over 11% is in the top ten. The time point denotes: sample taken at primary tumor resection. Whole RNA was taken from tumor, nontumor lung or frozen PBMC; it was then sequenced unsorted. The sample here was PBMCs, taken at surgery. The receptors stem from a male donor with early-stage non-small cell lung cancer.

The rearrangement links TRBV18 to TRBJ1-1, with D perhaps TRBD1 (6 bases). Germline CDR1 and CDR2: KGHSH and LQKENI. The length of the CDR3 is 14 residues. V lost 2 bases and J lost 5, with 12 bases in between. CDR3 DNA: TGTGCCAGCTCACCAGACACAGGGATGACTGAAGCTTTCTTT. This translates into CASSPDTGMTEAFF.

This clonotype showed up many times. The chain employs TRBV6-5 and TRBJ1-2, with 7 bases identical to TRBD1. CDR1 and CDR2 from the germline V gene are MNHEY and SVGAGI. V was clipped by 6 bases and J by 6 bases; unmatched bases: 19. This CDR3 region has 17 residues. The CDR3 DNA sequence: TGTGCCAGCAGCTCCCCTACCCGACAGGGCGGTGCTAATGGCTACACCTTC. Its protein is CASSSPTRQGGANGYTF.

This clonotype was seen repeatedly, ten times or more. The chain has TRBV6-5 and TRBJ2-7; TRBD1 aligns across 11 bases. CDR3 length equals 15 residues. Germline V gene data show CDR1 as MNHEY and CDR2 as SVGAGI. After removal of 4 bases from V and 3 bases from J, the junction contained 5 bases not matched to a gene. The DNA for the CDR3 is TGTGCCAGCAGTTCAATGGGACAGGGGGACTACGAGCAGTACTTC. Translation gives CASSSMGQGDYEQYF.